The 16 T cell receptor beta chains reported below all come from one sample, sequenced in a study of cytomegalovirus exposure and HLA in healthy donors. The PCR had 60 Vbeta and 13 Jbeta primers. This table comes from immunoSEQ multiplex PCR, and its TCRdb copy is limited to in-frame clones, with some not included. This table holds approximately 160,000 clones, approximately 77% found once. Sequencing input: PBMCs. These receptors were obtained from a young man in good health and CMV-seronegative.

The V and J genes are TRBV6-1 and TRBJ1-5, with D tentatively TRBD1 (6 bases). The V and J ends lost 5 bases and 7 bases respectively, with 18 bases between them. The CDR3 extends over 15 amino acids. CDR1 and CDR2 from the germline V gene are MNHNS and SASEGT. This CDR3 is CASSQRTGPSQPQHF. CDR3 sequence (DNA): TGTGCCAGCAGTCAGCGTACAGGGCCCAGCCAGCCCCAGCATTTT.

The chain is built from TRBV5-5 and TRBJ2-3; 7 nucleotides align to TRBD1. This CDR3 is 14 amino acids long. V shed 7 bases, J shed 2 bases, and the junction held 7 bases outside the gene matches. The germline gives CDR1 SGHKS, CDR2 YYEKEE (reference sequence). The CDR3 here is CASRSRGTTDTQYF. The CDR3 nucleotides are TGTGCCAGCCGGTCCAGGGGGACCACAGATACGCAGTATTTT.

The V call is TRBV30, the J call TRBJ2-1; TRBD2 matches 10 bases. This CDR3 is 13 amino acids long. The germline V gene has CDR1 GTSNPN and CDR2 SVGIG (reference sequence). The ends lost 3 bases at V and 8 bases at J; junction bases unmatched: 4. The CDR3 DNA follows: TGTGCCTGGAGGACTAGCGGGTACCATGAGCAGTTCTTC. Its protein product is CAWRTSGYHEQFF.

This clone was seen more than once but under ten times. The chain's CDR3 is CASSLGAGGLIYEQYF. The CDR3 region has the DNA TGCGCCAGCAGCTTGGGGGCAGGGGGCCTTATCTACGAGCAGTACTTC. V usage is TRBV5-1 and J usage is TRBJ2-7, with 8 bases lining up with TRBD1. This CDR3 comprises 16 residues. Per germline, CDR1 SGHRS and CDR2 YFSETQ. The junction had 8 bases not matched to a gene; V was cut back by 0 bases and J by 3 bases. The variable domain in full, with the rest retrieved from reference TRBV5-1 and TRBJ2-7, is KAGVTQTPRYLIKTRGQQVTLSCSPISGHRSVSWYQQTPGQGLQFLFEYFSETQRNKGNFPGRFSGRQFSNSRSEMNVSTLELGDSALYLCASSLGAGGLIYEQYFGPGTRLTVT.

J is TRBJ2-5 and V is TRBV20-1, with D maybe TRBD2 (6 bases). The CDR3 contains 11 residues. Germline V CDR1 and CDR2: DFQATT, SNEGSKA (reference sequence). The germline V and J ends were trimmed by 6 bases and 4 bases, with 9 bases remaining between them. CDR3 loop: CSAGSGETQYF. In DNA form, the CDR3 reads TGCAGTGCCGGGAGTGGAGAGACCCAGTACTTC.

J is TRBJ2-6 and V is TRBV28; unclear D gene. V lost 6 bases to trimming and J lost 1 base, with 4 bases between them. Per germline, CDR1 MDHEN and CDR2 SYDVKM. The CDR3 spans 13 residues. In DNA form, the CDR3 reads TGTGCCAGCAGCCTGTCTGGGGCCAACGTCCTGACTTTC. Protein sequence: CASSLSGANVLTF.

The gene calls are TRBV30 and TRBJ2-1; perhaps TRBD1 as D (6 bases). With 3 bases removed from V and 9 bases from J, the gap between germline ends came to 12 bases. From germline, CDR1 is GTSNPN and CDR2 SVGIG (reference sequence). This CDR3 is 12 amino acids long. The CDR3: CAWRAGAGEQFF. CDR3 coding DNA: TGTGCCTGGAGGGCAGGGGCTGGTGAGCAGTTCTTC. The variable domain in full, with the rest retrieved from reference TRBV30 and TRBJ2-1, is SQTIHQWPATLVQPVGSPLSLECTVEGTSNPNLYWYRQAAGRGLQLLFYSVGIGQISSEVPQNLSASRPQDRQFILSSKKLLLSDSGFYLCAWRAGAGEQFFGPGTRLTVL.

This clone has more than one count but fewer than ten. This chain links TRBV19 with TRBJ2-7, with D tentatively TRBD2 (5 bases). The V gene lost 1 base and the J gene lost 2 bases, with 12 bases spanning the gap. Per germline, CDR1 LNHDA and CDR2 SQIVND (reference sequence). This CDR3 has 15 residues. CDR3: CASSIGPGLAYEQYF. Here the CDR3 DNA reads TGTGCCAGTAGTATAGGGCCCGGACTGGCCTACGAGCAGTACTTC.

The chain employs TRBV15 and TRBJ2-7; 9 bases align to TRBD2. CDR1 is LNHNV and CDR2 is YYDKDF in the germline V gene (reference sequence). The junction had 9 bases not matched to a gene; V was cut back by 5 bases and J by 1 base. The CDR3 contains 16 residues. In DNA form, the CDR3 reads TGTGCCACCAGCGGCTATAGCGGGAGAGTATCCTACGAGCAGTACTTC. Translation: CATSGYSGRVSYEQYF.

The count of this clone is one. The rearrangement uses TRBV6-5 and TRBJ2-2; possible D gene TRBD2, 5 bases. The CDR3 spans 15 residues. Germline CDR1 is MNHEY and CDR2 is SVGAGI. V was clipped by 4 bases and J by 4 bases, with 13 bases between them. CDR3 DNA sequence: TGTGCCAGCAGTTGGACCCGAGGGAGCACCGGGGAGCTGTTTTTT. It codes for CASSWTRGSTGELFF.

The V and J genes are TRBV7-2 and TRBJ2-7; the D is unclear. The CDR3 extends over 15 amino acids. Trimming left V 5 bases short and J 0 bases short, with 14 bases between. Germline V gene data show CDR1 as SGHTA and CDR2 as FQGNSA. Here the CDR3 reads CASSRATVVSYEQYF. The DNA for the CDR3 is TGTGCCAGCAGCCGAGCGACGGTCGTCTCCTACGAGCAGTACTTC. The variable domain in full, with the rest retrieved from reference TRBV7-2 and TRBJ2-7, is GAGVSQSPSNKVTEKGKDVELRCDPISGHTALYWYRQSLGQGLEFLIYFQGNSAPDKSGLPSDRFSAERTGGSVSTLTIQRTQQEDSAVYLCASSRATVVSYEQYFGPGTRLTVT.

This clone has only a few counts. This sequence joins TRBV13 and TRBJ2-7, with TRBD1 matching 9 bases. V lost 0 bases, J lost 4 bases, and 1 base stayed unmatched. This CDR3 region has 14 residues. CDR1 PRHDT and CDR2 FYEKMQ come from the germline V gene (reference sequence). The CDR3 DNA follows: TGTGCCAGCAGCTTAGGGACAGGGGGATACGAGCAGTACTTC. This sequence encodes CASSLGTGGYEQYF.

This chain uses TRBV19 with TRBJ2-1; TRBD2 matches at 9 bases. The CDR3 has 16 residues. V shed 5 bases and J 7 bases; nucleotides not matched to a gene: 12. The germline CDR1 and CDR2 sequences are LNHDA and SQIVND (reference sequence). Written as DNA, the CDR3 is TGTGCCAGTAGTTGGGGGAGCGGGAGGCCAGGGAATGAGCAGTTCTTC. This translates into CASSWGSGRPGNEQFF.

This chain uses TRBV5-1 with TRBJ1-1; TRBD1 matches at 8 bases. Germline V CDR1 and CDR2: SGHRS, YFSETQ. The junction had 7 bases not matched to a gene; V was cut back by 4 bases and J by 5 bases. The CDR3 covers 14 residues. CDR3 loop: CASSRKDRATEAFF. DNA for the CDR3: TGCGCCAGCAGCCGGAAGGACAGGGCAACTGAAGCTTTCTTT.

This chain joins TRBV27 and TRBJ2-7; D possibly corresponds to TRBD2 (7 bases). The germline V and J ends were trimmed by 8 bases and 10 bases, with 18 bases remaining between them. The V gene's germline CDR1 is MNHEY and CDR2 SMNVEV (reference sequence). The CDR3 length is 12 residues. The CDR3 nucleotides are TGTGCCAGCCACTATGGGGGGGGCCCTCAGTACTTC. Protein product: CASHYGGGPQYF.

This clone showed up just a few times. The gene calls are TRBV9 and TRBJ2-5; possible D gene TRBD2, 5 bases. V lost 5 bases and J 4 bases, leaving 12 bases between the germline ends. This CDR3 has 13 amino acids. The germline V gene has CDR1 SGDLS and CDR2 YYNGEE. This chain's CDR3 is CASRPTGGETQYF. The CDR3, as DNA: TGTGCCAGCAGACCGACCGGAGGAGAGACCCAGTACTTC.